This T cell receptor (beta chain) comes out of a study of T cell responses to AZD1222 COVID-19 vaccine. Germline assignment: CDR1 SEHNR and CDR2 FQNEAQ (reference sequence). V lost 4 bases, J lost 2 bases, and 5 bases stayed unmatched. This CDR3 is built from 16 residues. Method: immunoSEQ multiplex PCR; TCRdb's copy keeps in-frame clones and lacks some. The sample holds 70,000 or so clones, roughly 85% seen once. This TCR was recovered from an adult who received the AZD1222 COVID-19 vaccine. The chain combines TRBV7-9 with TRBJ2-1; 10 bases are a match to TRBD2. The sequenced sample was peripheral blood, obtained 28 days after the second AZD1222 dose. The DNA for the CDR3 is TGTGCCAGCAGCTCCATTACTAGCGGGACCTACAATGAGCAGTTCTTC. Protein product: CASSSITSGTYNEQFF.